A single sample is the source of the 20 T cell receptor beta chains below, sequenced in a study of CDR3 diversity in severe acne. TCRdb re-analysed the PCR reads in MiXCR, keeping a single row per CDR3 protein. The sample has about 97,000 distinct CDR3 sequences, about half seen once. Sequenced sample: blood. Receptors originate from a male donor with acne.

The rearrangement uses TRBV2 and TRBJ1-5; no definite D call. Germline CDR1 and CDR2: SNHLY and FYNNEI. Trimming cost V 3 bases and J 4 bases, with 4 bases left between them. This CDR3 contains 12 residues. This CDR3 is CASSDWNQPQHF. CDR3 DNA sequence: TGTGCCAGCAGTGATTGGAATCAGCCCCAGCATTTT.

This clonotype was counted many times. V usage is TRBV12-3 or TRBV12-4 and J usage is TRBJ2-7; TRBD2 aligns across 10 bases. The trim removed 3 bases at V and 1 base at J, leaving 6 bases unmatched. The CDR3 totals 16 residues. The CDR3 sequence is CASSFKAGGISYEQYF. For the CDR3, the DNA is TGTGCCAGCAGTTTTAAAGCGGGAGGGATTTCCTACGAGCAGTACTTC.

The chain carries TRBV6-1 and TRBJ2-2; D is possibly TRBD1 (6 bases). Germline values: CDR1 MNHNS, CDR2 SASEGT. The CDR3 extends over 12 amino acids. Trimming took off 2 bases at V and 9 bases at J, with 7 bases between the two ends. CDR3 in amino acids: CASSETGRELFF. The CDR3 region has the DNA TGTGCCAGCAGTGAAACAGGGCGGGAGCTGTTTTTT.

The CDR3 DNA reads as TGTGCCAGCAGTGAGGGGCTAGCGGGAGCCGGGGATACGCAGTATTTT. Its protein is CASSEGLAGAGDTQYF. The chain recombines TRBV25-1 with TRBJ2-3; TRBD2 agrees at 10 bases. CDR1 is MGHDK and CDR2 is SYGVNS in the germline V gene. This CDR3 is 16 amino acids long. After removal of 3 bases from V and 6 bases from J, the junction contained 9 bases not matched to a gene.

In its sample, this clonotype was seen many times. This sequence joins TRBV4-1 and TRBJ1-6; D ambiguous. V lost 1 base, J lost 11 bases, and 18 bases lay in between. Germline CDR1 reads MGHRA; CDR2 reads YSYEKL. The CDR3 contains 16 residues. The CDR3 DNA sequence: TGCGCCAGCAGCCAAGTCCCCTCGCCGTCTGGCCCACCCCTCCACTTT. As protein: CASSQVPSPSGPPLHF.

This clonotype came up a few times. In DNA form, the CDR3 reads TGTGCCAGCAGCCAAGTCCGAATAGGGCATGGAGAGACCCAGTACTTC. It translates to CASSQVRIGHGETQYF. V usage is TRBV3-1 and J usage is TRBJ2-5; no clear D. The CDR3 consists of 16 residues. Germline CDR1 reads LGHDT; CDR2 reads YNNKEL (reference sequence). With 1 base removed from V and 4 bases from J, the gap between germline ends came to 16 bases.

This clonotype was recorded once. The rearrangement joins TRBV2 to TRBJ2-2, with TRBD1 identical over 10 bases. CDR3 length equals 14 residues. Trimming cost V 6 bases and J 4 bases; bases outside gene matches: 2. Germline CDR1 is SNHLY and CDR2 is FYNNEI. The CDR3 loop is CASRDRGPTGELFF. DNA of the CDR3: TGTGCCAGCAGAGACAGGGGGCCCACCGGGGAGCTGTTTTTT.

This clonotype was counted a few times. The chain links TRBV5-1 to TRBJ2-2; D unresolved. The CDR3 loop spans 14 amino acids. Between the trimmed V and J ends, which lost 5 bases and 6 bases, there was a span of 14 bases. CDR1 and CDR2 (germline): SGHRS, YFSETQ. This chain's CDR3 is CASRVDPQAGELFF. CDR3 DNA sequence: TGCGCCAGCAGAGTAGACCCGCAGGCCGGGGAGCTGTTTTTT.

The rearrangement links TRBV29-1 to TRBJ1-2; no reliable D call. The V gene lost 0 bases and the J gene lost 5 bases, with 13 bases spanning the gap. Germline values: CDR1 SQVTM, CDR2 ANQGSEA. The CDR3 is 14 residues long. CDR3 nucleotides: TGCAGCGTTGAAGATCGGGCAGCGATTTATGGCTACACCTTC. Its protein is CSVEDRAAIYGYTF.

The J gene is TRBJ2-1, the V gene TRBV25-1; D may be TRBD1 or TRBD2 (5 bases each). The length of the CDR3 is 14 residues. V was shortened by 8 bases and J by 1 base, with 12 bases between the two germline ends. In germline, CDR1 is MGHDK, CDR2 SYGVNS. The CDR3 protein is CASGTASSYNEQFF. The CDR3 DNA reads as TGTGCCAGCGGGACCGCAAGTTCCTACAATGAGCAGTTCTTC.

By share, this clonotype ranks as medium-sized. The rearrangement links TRBV10-3 to TRBJ2-1; weak D call: TRBD1 (5 bases). Germline V gene sequence: CDR1 ENHRY, CDR2 SYGVKD. The CDR3 totals 11 residues. V was trimmed by 10 bases and J by 4 bases, leaving 8 bases between them. CDR3 DNA sequence: TGTGCCACGACAGAATACAATGAGCAGTTCTTC. It translates to CATTEYNEQFF.

The rearrangement joins TRBV29-1 to TRBJ2-7; 8 bases line up with TRBD1. The trim removed 3 bases at V and 3 bases at J, leaving 7 bases unmatched. From germline, CDR1 is SQVTM and CDR2 ANQGSEA. The CDR3 is made up of 14 amino acids. DNA of the CDR3: TGCAGCGTTGATACCGGGACAGGAGGCTACGAGCAGTACTTC. Amino acids: CSVDTGTGGYEQYF.

This clonotype has at least ten counts. The chain has TRBV3-1 and TRBJ2-1; the match to TRBD2 covers 12 bases. The CDR3 runs to 14 residues. Germline values: CDR1 LGHDT, CDR2 YNNKEL (reference sequence). V shed 4 bases and J 10 bases; nucleotides not matched to a gene: 5. CDR3 amino acids: CASSPTSGSSEQFF. CDR3 DNA sequence: TGTGCCAGCAGCCCGACTAGCGGGAGCTCCGAGCAGTTCTTC.

This sequence joins TRBV7-8 and TRBJ1-6, with D unclear. Germline CDR1 is SGHVS and CDR2 is FQNEAQ. V lost 6 bases, J lost 6 bases, and 12 bases lay in between. The CDR3 runs to 14 residues. The CDR3 DNA reads TGTGCCAGCAGTCTCGAGCCCGGTAATTCACCCCTCCACTTT. This translates into CASSLEPGNSPLHF.

There are many counts of this clonotype. The chain carries TRBV6-1 and TRBJ1-1; 9 bases align to TRBD1. The junction had 3 bases not matched to a gene; V was cut back by 3 bases and J by 7 bases. The CDR3 totals 13 residues. Germline CDR1 and CDR2: MNHNS and SASEGT. CDR3 protein: CASSEGQGDEAFF. The CDR3 DNA reads as TGTGCCAGCAGTGAGGGACAGGGTGATGAAGCTTTCTTT.

The V gene is TRBV19, the J gene TRBJ2-7; TRBD1 aligns across 7 bases. This CDR3 is 15 amino acids long. V lost 5 bases to trimming and J lost 2 bases; unmatched junction nucleotides: 9. Germline lookup yields CDR1 LNHDA and CDR2 SQIVND (reference sequence). CDR3 sequence (DNA): TGTGCCAGTAGTCGTAAACGGGACAGAGCCTACGAGCAGTACTTC. Translation: CASSRKRDRAYEQYF.

The V and J genes are TRBV7-3 and TRBJ2-7; a weak D match, TRBD1 (5 bases). V was trimmed by 5 bases and J by 4 bases, leaving 12 bases between them. The CDR3 loop spans 13 amino acids. CDR1 and CDR2 (germline): SGHTA, FQGTGA. This CDR3 reads CASSTEGDYEQYF. The CDR3 DNA reads TGTGCCAGCAGCACCGAAGGGGATTACGAGCAGTACTTC.

This clonotype was picked up many times. This sequence joins TRBV10-2 and TRBJ1-2, with 7 bases identical to TRBD1. This CDR3 comprises 15 residues. V gave up 0 bases and J gave up 2 bases; unmatched junction bases: 3. Germline loops: CDR1 WSHSY, CDR2 SAAADI. CDR3 residues: CASSESTGKNYGYTF. The CDR3 region has the DNA TGCGCCAGCAGTGAGTCGACAGGGAAGAACTATGGCTACACCTTC.

This clonotype was detected many times. The chain combines TRBV19 with TRBJ2-1, with 12 bases identical to TRBD2. V shed 3 bases and J 5 bases; nucleotides not matched to a gene: 2. CDR1 and CDR2 (germline): LNHDA, SQIVND (reference sequence). This CDR3 region has 15 residues. As DNA, the CDR3 is TGTGCCAGTAGTATCCGGACTAGCGGGGACAATGAGCAGTTCTTC. Protein: CASSIRTSGDNEQFF.

Only a few counts were recorded for this clonotype. The chain carries TRBV10-3 and TRBJ1-5, with D perhaps TRBD1 (5 bases). The CDR3 covers 14 residues. The germline V and J ends were trimmed by 10 bases and 0 bases, with 13 bases remaining between them. The germline gives CDR1 ENHRY, CDR2 SYGVKD. CDR3 protein: CATWTPDSNQPQHF. DNA for the CDR3: TGTGCCACCTGGACACCGGATAGCAATCAGCCCCAGCATTTT.